These 25 T cell receptor beta chains came from one sample sequenced in a study of beta chain features in type 1 diabetes. Every isolated RNA sample was fully reverse transcribed, so sequencing captured expressed TCRB transcripts. Profiled with immunoSEQ multiplex PCR; TCRdb holds only in-frame clones, not every one. The table includes 200,000 to 250,000 clones, over 7.5% detected once. Input material: naive CD4+ T cells from blood. These receptors were collected from a woman aged 18-29 years in good health.

This chain joins TRBV30 and TRBJ1-2; the match to TRBD1 covers 7 bases. V was clipped by 2 bases and J by 2 bases; unmatched bases: 2. The CDR3 is 13 amino acids. From germline, CDR1 is GTSNPN and CDR2 SVGIG (reference sequence). The DNA for the CDR3 is TGTGCCTGGAGTCAACAGGGGAACTATGGCTACACCTTC. Protein sequence: CAWSQQGNYGYTF.

Only a few counts were recorded for this clone. Other DNA variants within this sample encode the same CDR3. CDR3 loop: CASRRTGELFF. The DNA of the CDR3 is TGTGCCAGTAGGAGGACAGGGGAGCTGTTTTTT. The V gene is TRBV19, the J gene TRBJ2-2; weak D call: TRBD1 (5 bases). From germline, CDR1 is LNHDA and CDR2 SQIVND (reference sequence). The CDR3 runs to 11 residues. V lost 6 bases and J lost 8, with 7 bases in between.

This clone was counted a few times. The CDR3 spells CASSPPGQGWSKNIQYF. The CDR3 nucleotides are TGTGCCAGCTCACCACCGGGGCAGGGCTGGTCCAAAAACATTCAGTACTTC. The chain recombines TRBV18 with TRBJ2-4; maybe TRBD1 (5 bases). The CDR3 has 17 residues. Germline CDR1 reads KGHSH; CDR2 reads LQKENI. V was shortened by 0 bases and J by 2 bases, with 14 bases between the two germline ends.

This clone was picked up a small number of times. This chain joins TRBV6-5 and TRBJ1-6; TRBD1 is a possible D gene (5 bases). The CDR3 runs 14 residues. Per the germline V gene, CDR1 is MNHEY and CDR2 is SVGAGI. V shed 7 bases and J shed 7 bases, with 14 bases lying between them. The CDR3 here is CASTSAAGNSPLHF. The CDR3, as DNA: TGTGCCAGCACCTCGGCGGCAGGGAATTCACCCCTCCACTTT.

This clone was seen only a few times. The chain recombines TRBV25-1 with TRBJ2-5; TRBD2 aligns across 8 bases. The CDR3 loop spans 16 amino acids. Germline trimming cut 1 base from V and 5 bases from J; bases unmatched to any gene: 9. In germline, CDR1 is MGHDK, CDR2 SYGVNS. The CDR3 reads CASSEFGGRSRETQYF. The CDR3 DNA reads TGTGCCAGCAGTGAATTTGGCGGGAGGAGCAGGGAGACCCAGTACTTC. Complete variable domain (other parts from reference TRBV25-1 and TRBJ2-5): EADIYQTPRYLVIGTGKKITLECSQTMGHDKMYWYQQDPGMELHLIHYSYGVNSTEKGDLSSESTVSRIRTEHFPLTLESARPSHTSQYLCASSEFGGRSRETQYFGPGTRLLVL.

In its sample, this clone was seen a few times. The chain couples TRBV29-1 to TRBJ2-3, with TRBD2 identical over 7 bases. Trimming cost V 4 bases and J 6 bases; bases outside gene matches: 4. The CDR3 loop spans 12 amino acids. Germline CDR1 and CDR2: SQVTM and ANQGSEA. In DNA, the CDR3 is TGCAGCGTTGTTAGGGAGGGCGATACGCAGTATTTT. This codes for CSVVREGDTQYF.

This chain connects TRBV30 to TRBJ1-1; tentatively, D is TRBD1 (5 bases). Germline V gene data show CDR1 as GTSNPN and CDR2 as SVGIG (reference sequence). Trimming took 0 bases from V and 0 from J, leaving 11 bases between them. The CDR3 totals 15 residues. The CDR3 spells CAWSVRGSMNTEAFF. CDR3 bases: TGTGCCTGGAGTGTTAGGGGAAGCATGAACACTGAAGCTTTCTTT.

The gene calls are TRBV27 and TRBJ2-4; 7 positions agree with TRBD1. The V and J ends lost 6 bases and 0 bases, in that order; junction bases with no gene match: 5. Looked up from germline, CDR1 is MNHEY and CDR2 is SMNVEV (reference sequence). The length of the CDR3 is 15 residues. Here the CDR3 DNA reads TGTGCCAGCAGGAAACAGGGGCTAGCCAAAAACATTCAGTACTTC. It translates to CASRKQGLAKNIQYF.

This clone was detected only a few times. V usage is TRBV7-6 and J usage is TRBJ1-1; D unresolved. From germline, CDR1 is SGHVS and CDR2 FNYEAQ. Trimming shortened V by 5 bases and J by 1 base, and 5 bases separated the two germline ends. The CDR3 is 12 amino acids. In DNA form, the CDR3 reads TGTGCCAGCAGCCCAGAGAACACTGAAGCTTTCTTT. Encoded protein: CASSPENTEAFF.

The gene calls are TRBV28 and TRBJ2-1; 13 nucleotides line up with TRBD2. V lost 6 bases to trimming and J lost 8 bases; unmatched junction nucleotides: 7. Germline CDR1 and CDR2: MDHEN and SYDVKM. The CDR3 consists of 15 residues. CDR3 bases: TGTGCCAGCAGCTCCAGGACTAGCGGGAGACATGAGCAGTTCTTC. It codes for CASSSRTSGRHEQFF.

J is TRBJ2-3 and V is TRBV2; a possible D gene is TRBD2 (5 bases). V was trimmed by 2 bases and J by 7 bases, leaving 13 bases between them. CDR1 and CDR2 (germline): SNHLY, FYNNEI. The CDR3 length is 14 residues. The CDR3 protein is CASSERALGNTQYF. In nucleotides, the CDR3 is TGTGCCAGCAGTGAAAGGGCCCTCGGGAATACGCAGTATTTT.

This clone was detected a few times. The chain joins TRBV28 to TRBJ2-2; 10 bases agree with TRBD2. CDR1 and CDR2 from the germline V gene are MDHEN and SYDVKM. This CDR3 is 20 amino acids long. The junction had 20 bases not matched to a gene; V was cut back by 4 bases and J by 6 bases. The CDR3: CASSSTGRQGPSGSPGELFF. The DNA of the CDR3 is TGTGCCAGCAGTTCCACCGGCAGACAGGGTCCTAGCGGGAGCCCCGGGGAGCTGTTTTTT.

There are a few counts of this clone. V usage is TRBV7-3 and J usage is TRBJ2-1; D is undetermined. Germline CDR1 reads SGHTA; CDR2 reads FQGTGA. This CDR3 is 14 amino acids long. V was trimmed by 2 bases and J by 1 base, leaving 6 bases between them. The CDR3 loop reads CASSLSGSYNEQFF. CDR3 coding DNA: TGTGCCAGCAGCTTATCCGGGTCCTACAATGAGCAGTTCTTC.

The sample holds a few counts of this clone. This chain uses TRBV30 with TRBJ2-1, with TRBD2 as a possible D gene (6 bases). V was cut by 5 bases and J by 8 bases, with 13 bases left in between. Germline values: CDR1 GTSNPN, CDR2 SVGIG (reference sequence). The CDR3 has 12 residues. CDR3 sequence (DNA): TGTGCCTGGGCCCAGGCGGGATATGAGCAGTTCTTC. Translation gives CAWAQAGYEQFF.

This clone was counted a few times. The rearrangement uses TRBV7-8 and TRBJ2-1, with D perhaps matching TRBD1 (5 bases). V gave up 5 bases and J gave up 9 bases, with 11 bases separating them. Looked up from germline, CDR1 is SGHVS and CDR2 is FQNEAQ. The CDR3 loop spans 12 amino acids. CDR3 nucleotide sequence: TGTGCCAGCAGCGCGGCCCAGGGTGAGCAGTTCTTC. This translates into CASSAAQGEQFF. Full variable domain (missing parts from reference TRBV7-8 and TRBJ2-1): GAGVSQSPRYKVAKRGQDVALRCDPISGHVSLFWYQQALGQGPEFLTYFQNEAQLDKSGLPSDRFFAERPEGSVSTLKIQRTQQEDSAVYLCASSAAQGEQFFGPGTRLTVL.

This clone was found a few times. Other nucleotide sequences from this sample produce the same CDR3. This chain uses TRBV11-2 with TRBJ2-1; D perhaps matches TRBD1 (6 bases). Trimming took off 1 base at V and 0 bases at J, with 7 bases between the two ends. The germline V gene has CDR1 SGHAT and CDR2 FQNNGV. The length of the CDR3 is 15 residues. CDR3 sequence: CASSLVRGSYNEQFF. CDR3 in DNA: TGTGCCAGCAGCTTAGTCAGGGGCTCCTACAATGAGCAGTTCTTC.

This clone was observed a few times. The chain carries TRBV18 and TRBJ2-2, with a tentative D call TRBD1 (7 bases). The CDR3 sequence is 16 residues long. Germline V CDR1 and CDR2: KGHSH, LQKENI. Trimming took 6 bases from V and 6 from J, leaving 20 bases between them. The CDR3 reads CASSPLQGRSAGELFF. The CDR3 DNA follows: TGTGCCAGCTCGCCGCTACAGGGGAGGTCCGCCGGGGAGCTGTTTTTT.

This clone was observed a few times. The chain recombines TRBV19 with TRBJ2-1, with TRBD2 identical over 10 bases. V was clipped by 4 bases and J by 7 bases; unmatched bases: 7. The CDR3 is made up of 15 amino acids. Germline CDR1 LNHDA, CDR2 SQIVND (reference sequence). The CDR3 loop is CASSTIAGGGNEQFF. In DNA, the CDR3 is TGTGCCAGTAGTACGATAGCGGGAGGAGGAAATGAGCAGTTCTTC.

The gene calls are TRBV6-5 and TRBJ1-1, with TRBD1 matching 11 bases. J lost 5 bases, V lost 5 bases, and 1 base had no gene match. The CDR3 is made up of 13 amino acids. In germline, CDR1 is MNHEY, CDR2 SVGAGI. CDR3 protein: CASSGTGGTEAFF. CDR3 sequence (DNA): TGTGCCAGCAGTGGGACAGGGGGAACTGAAGCTTTCTTT.

The chain couples TRBV5-1 to TRBJ2-7; 8 positions match TRBD1. Germline values: CDR1 SGHRS, CDR2 YFSETQ. This CDR3 contains 18 residues. With 3 bases clipped from V and 1 base from J, the junction kept 15 bases outside the gene matches. The CDR3 sequence: CASSSEGGFGTGSYEQYF. Written as DNA, the CDR3 is TGCGCCAGCAGCTCAGAAGGGGGGTTCGGGACAGGTTCCTACGAGCAGTACTTC.

The J gene is TRBJ2-7, the V gene TRBV5-1, with a weak D call TRBD1 (6 bases). This CDR3 has 13 residues. The V end was cut by 4 bases, the J end by 5 bases, with 13 bases between. The germline gives CDR1 SGHRS, CDR2 YFSETQ. For the CDR3, the DNA is TGCGCCAGCAGCCTCACAGGGTACCACGAGCAGTACTTC. Protein sequence: CASSLTGYHEQYF.

The J gene is TRBJ2-2, the V gene TRBV19; D is unresolved. CDR3 length equals 13 residues. The V and J ends lost 3 bases and 1 base respectively, with 3 bases between them. The germline V gene encodes CDR1 LNHDA and CDR2 SQIVND (reference sequence). CDR3 DNA: TGTGCCAGTAGTATCTTGAACACCGGGGAGCTGTTTTTT. Its translation: CASSILNTGELFF.

J is TRBJ2-5 and V is TRBV5-4; 13 bases are shared with TRBD2. Germline-derived CDR1 and CDR2 are SGHNT and YYREEE (reference sequence). V gave up 4 bases and J gave up 6 bases; unmatched junction bases: 6. CDR3 length: 15 amino acids. The CDR3 DNA reads TGTGCCAGCAGCAGTGAGACTAGCGGGGGGAAGACCCAGTACTTC. Its translation: CASSSETSGGKTQYF.

J is TRBJ2-7 and V is TRBV5-1; the match to TRBD1 covers 7 bases. Trimming took 4 bases from V and 2 from J; bases not matched to a gene: 9. Germline-derived CDR1 and CDR2 are SGHRS and YFSETQ. This CDR3 spans 15 amino acids. The CDR3 DNA reads as TGCGCCAGCAGCAGAGGGACAGCTTTCACCTACGAGCAGTACTTC. This translates into CASSRGTAFTYEQYF.

The V call is TRBV11-2, the J call TRBJ2-1; the D gene is possibly TRBD2 (5 bases). This CDR3 spans 14 amino acids. CDR1 and CDR2 (germline): SGHAT, FQNNGV. Trimming took off 1 base at V and 7 bases at J, with 11 bases between the two ends. The CDR3 DNA reads TGTGCCAGCAGCTTAGGTGGCCCGGGGAATGAGCAGTTCTTC. Encoded protein: CASSLGGPGNEQFF.